The 16 T cell receptor beta chains given below trace back to one sample, sequenced in a study of human T cells and chemical hapten exposure listed by TCRdb under 2021. Library preparation employed RACE. TCRdb names NextSeq 500 as the instrument used. TCRdb reanalyzed the raw reads on its own, using fastp at Q25 for trimming and MiXCR for clone calling, and kept in-frame beta chains. Entries are consolidated by CDR3 protein sequence, retaining the most common genes and DNA. The sample table lists 150,000 to 200,000 distinct CDR3 sequences, about a fifth of them with a count of one. The ten largest account for about 6.7% of the sample. Explained via the paper, the time point label denotes: patch test 1, 2 weeks after DPC sensitization. What the treatment or condition label conveys for this sample: therapeutic diphenylcyclopropenone sensitization with weekly scalp DPC. The sequenced sample was whole blood, obtained in connection with sensitization to the hapten diphenylcyclopropenone (DPC). All receptors derive from a woman aged 45-65 years with alopecia areata. Some clones in this sample may be carry-over from other donors' samples.

The chain couples TRBV29-1 to TRBJ2-4; tentatively, D is TRBD2 (6 bases). V lost 1 base and J 10 bases, leaving 8 bases between the germline ends. Germline lookup yields CDR1 SQVTM and CDR2 ANQGSEA. This CDR3 has 11 residues. The CDR3: CSVEAGTIQYF. In nucleotides, the CDR3 is TGCAGCGTTGAAGCCGGGACTATTCAGTACTTC.

This clonotype was counted only a few times. This chain uses TRBV6-1 with TRBJ2-5; D may correspond to TRBD1 or TRBD2 (6 bases each). CDR3 length: 17 residues. The germline V gene encodes CDR1 MNHNS and CDR2 SASEGT. With 3 bases removed from V and 5 bases from J, the gap between germline ends came to 22 bases. This CDR3 is CASSDYFVGIGGETQYF. In DNA form, the CDR3 reads TGTGCCAGCAGTGATTACTTCGTGGGGATAGGGGGGGAGACCCAGTACTTC.

V usage is TRBV11-1 and J usage is TRBJ2-7, with D maybe TRBD1 (6 bases). Germline V gene data show CDR1 as SGHAT and CDR2 as FQDESV (reference sequence). The CDR3 loop spans 13 amino acids. Trimming shortened V by 5 bases and J by 3 bases, and 11 bases separated the two germline ends. CDR3 residues: CASSALQGYEQYF. CDR3 in DNA: TGTGCCAGCAGCGCCTTACAGGGCTACGAGCAGTACTTC. The complete variable domain, with remaining parts taken from reference TRBV11-1 and TRBJ2-7, reads EAEVAQSPRYKITEKSQAVAFWCDPISGHATLYWYRQILGQGPELLVQFQDESVVDDSQLPKDRFSAERLKGVDSTLKIQPAELGDSAMYLCASSALQGYEQYFGPGTRLTVT.

This clonotype turned up a few times. This CDR3 is CASSGHEPSGTENYGYTF. Here the CDR3 DNA reads TGTGCCAGCAGTGGACATGAACCATCCGGGACGGAGAACTATGGCTACACCTTC. This rearrangement joins TRBV6-1 to TRBJ1-2; D perhaps matches TRBD1 (5 bases). The germline gives CDR1 MNHNS, CDR2 SASEGT. The CDR3 spans 18 residues. V was cut by 4 bases and J by 2 bases, with 23 bases left in between.

The V call is TRBV12-3 or TRBV12-4, the J call TRBJ2-7, with D possibly matching TRBD1 (6 bases). This CDR3 has 13 residues. V lost 6 bases and J 7 bases, leaving 16 bases between the germline ends. CDR3 in DNA: TGTGCCAGCAGCCGAACCAACAGGGAAGAGCAGTACTTC. Translating it yields CASSRTNREEQYF.

This clonotype appeared a few times. This chain links TRBV5-1 with TRBJ2-7, with 9 bases identical to TRBD1. Germline V CDR1 and CDR2: SGHRS, YFSETQ. This CDR3 has 15 residues. Unmatched junction bases numbered 3, after V lost 0 bases and J lost 2 bases. The chain's CDR3 is CASSLEGTGTYEQYF. In DNA form, the CDR3 reads TGCGCCAGCAGCTTGGAAGGGACAGGGACCTACGAGCAGTACTTC.

The genes are TRBV20-1 and TRBJ2-3; D not resolved. Germline CDR1 DFQATT, CDR2 SNEGSKA (reference sequence). The CDR3 is made up of 12 amino acids. Deletions cut 3 bases from V and 0 bases from J, with 4 bases between. The CDR3 nucleotides read TGCAGTGCTAGGGGCAGCACAGATACGCAGTATTTT. Amino acid sequence: CSARGSTDTQYF.

The chain has TRBV27 and TRBJ1-5, with D unresolved. CDR1 MNHEY and CDR2 SMNVEV come from the germline V gene (reference sequence). Trimming removed 5 bases at V and 7 bases at J, with 12 bases between. There are 13 residues in the CDR3. As DNA, the CDR3 is TGTGCCAGCAGTACCCCCGGGCAACAGCCCCAGCATTTT. Protein: CASSTPGQQPQHF.

CDR3 region: CAIRAGAPDEQYF. The CDR3 DNA reads TGTGCCATCAGAGCGGGTGCCCCCGACGAGCAGTACTTC. The chain uses TRBV10-3 and TRBJ2-7, with a tentative D call TRBD2 (6 bases). V gave up 6 bases and J gave up 5 bases, with 14 bases separating them. The CDR3 runs 13 residues. The germline gives CDR1 ENHRY, CDR2 SYGVKD.

The CDR3 here is CAISDMLNTEAFF. CDR3 nucleotide sequence: TGTGCCATCAGTGATATGTTGAACACTGAAGCTTTCTTT. The chain employs TRBV10-3 and TRBJ1-1; no firm D call. The CDR3 consists of 13 residues. Between the trimmed V and J ends, which lost 3 bases and 0 bases, there was a span of 5 bases. Germline loops: CDR1 ENHRY, CDR2 SYGVKD.

V gene TRBV7-9 combines with J gene TRBJ2-1; D uncertain. CDR3 length: 16 amino acids. Germline V lookup: CDR1 SEHNR, CDR2 FQNEAQ (reference sequence). The V gene lost 6 bases and the J gene lost 2 bases, with 17 bases spanning the gap. CDR3 protein: CASSVAKNPPYNEQFF. CDR3 nucleotides: TGTGCCAGCAGTGTGGCTAAAAACCCCCCCTACAATGAGCAGTTCTTC.

CDR3 sequence (DNA): TGTGCGGCGGGGGGACAGGGACACACCGGGGAGCTGTTTTTT. This encodes CAAGGQGHTGELFF. The chain combines TRBV2 with TRBJ2-2, with D perhaps TRBD1 (9 bases). This CDR3 comprises 14 residues. Germline V gene lookup returns CDR1 SNHLY and CDR2 FYNNEI.

CDR3 residues: CASSLTSTGSFTEAFF. Here the CDR3 DNA reads TGCGCCAGCAGCTTGACCTCCACAGGGAGCTTCACTGAAGCTTTCTTT. This chain links TRBV5-1 with TRBJ1-1, with D possibly TRBD1 on 6 matching bases. The germline V gene has CDR1 SGHRS and CDR2 YFSETQ. The V gene lost 1 base and the J gene lost 4 bases, with 17 bases spanning the gap. The CDR3 extends over 16 amino acids.

The chain recombines TRBV5-1 with TRBJ1-1; 8 bases line up with TRBD1. The CDR3 is 14 amino acids. Looked up from germline, CDR1 is SGHRS and CDR2 is YFSETQ. Trimming took 4 bases from V and 5 from J; bases not matched to a gene: 7. The CDR3 loop reads CASSKDRGRTEAFF. The CDR3 bases are TGCGCCAGCAGCAAAGACAGGGGTCGTACTGAAGCTTTCTTT.

This clonotype has just one count. The chain uses TRBV20-1 and TRBJ1-2; D remains ambiguous. Between the trimmed V and J ends, which lost 5 bases and 0 bases, there was a span of 10 bases. Germline-derived CDR1 and CDR2 are DFQATT and SNEGSKA (reference sequence). This CDR3 spans 13 amino acids. CDR3 coding DNA: TGCAGTGCTCTCGGCAGAACTAACTATGGCTACACCTTC. It encodes CSALGRTNYGYTF.

This clonotype has just a few counts. This sequence joins TRBV5-6 and TRBJ1-1, with a possible D match to TRBD1 (5 bases). V dropped 3 bases and J dropped 4 bases, with 19 bases sitting between them. Per the germline V gene, CDR1 is SGHDT and CDR2 is YYEEEE. CDR3 length: 16 amino acids. The chain's CDR3 is CASSSYAGQMGTEAFF. The CDR3 DNA reads as TGTGCCAGCAGCTCCTACGCGGGGCAGATGGGCACTGAAGCTTTCTTT.